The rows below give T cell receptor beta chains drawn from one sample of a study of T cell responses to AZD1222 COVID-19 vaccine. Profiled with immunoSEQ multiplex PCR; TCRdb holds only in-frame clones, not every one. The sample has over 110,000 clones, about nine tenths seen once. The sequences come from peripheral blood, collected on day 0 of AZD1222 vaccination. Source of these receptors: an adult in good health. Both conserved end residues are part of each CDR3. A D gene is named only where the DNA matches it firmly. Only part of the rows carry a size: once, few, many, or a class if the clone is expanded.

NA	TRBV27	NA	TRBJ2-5	TGTGCCAGCAGACGGGGTTCGACCCTAGAGACCCAGTACTTC	CASRRGSTLETQYF
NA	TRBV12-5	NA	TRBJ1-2	TGTGCTAGTGGTTCTATCCGGGACCGCCACTATGGCTACACCTTC	CASGSIRDRHYGYTF
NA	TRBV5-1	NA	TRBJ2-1	TGCGCCAGCCGACAACACGGCGGCAATGAGCAGTTCTTC	CASRQHGGNEQFF
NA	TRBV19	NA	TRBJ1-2	TGTGCCAGTAGTATCCGTTCGGGGCAGGGCGCTTATGGCTACACCTTC	CASSIRSGQGAYGYTF
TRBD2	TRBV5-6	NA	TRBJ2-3	TGTGCCAGCAGCCCTCTTAGCGGGAGGAGTACAGATACGCAGTATTTT	CASSPLSGRSTDTQYF
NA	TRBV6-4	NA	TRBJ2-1	TGTGCCAGCAGCCGGACTGTAAGCTCCTACAATGAGCAGTTCTTC	CASSRTVSSYNEQFF
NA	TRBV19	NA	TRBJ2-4	TGTGCCAGTAGTATGGCCAGGGGCGACATTCAGTACTTC	CASSMARGDIQYF
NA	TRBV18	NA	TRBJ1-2	TGTGCCAGCTCACCACCGGTCAGCTCCTATGGCTACACCTTC	CASSPPVSSYGYTF
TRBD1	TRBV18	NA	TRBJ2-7	TGTGCCAGCTCACCCAATCAACAGGGGTACGAGCAGTACTTC	CASSPNQQGYEQYF
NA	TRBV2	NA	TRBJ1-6	TGTGCCAGCAGTCAACAGGCGTGGAATTCACCCCTCCACTTT	CASSQQAWNSPLHF
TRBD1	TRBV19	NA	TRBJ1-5	TGTGCCAGTACCCCGACAGGGGGCCGTCAGCCCCAGCATTTT	CASTPTGGRQPQHF
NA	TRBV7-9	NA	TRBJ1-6	TGTGCCAGCAGCTTAAATGGACCGCAAAATTCACCCCTCCACTTT	CASSLNGPQNSPLHF
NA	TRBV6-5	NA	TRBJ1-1	TGTGCCAGCAGTCAAAGAAATCCGAACACTGAAGCTTTCTTT	CASSQRNPNTEAFF
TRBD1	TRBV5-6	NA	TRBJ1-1	TGTGCCAGCAGGCGGGACAGGAGGACTGGCACTGAAGCTTTCTTT	CASRRDRRTGTEAFF
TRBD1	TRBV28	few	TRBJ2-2	TGTGCCAGCAGTTTCGGGACAGGGTACACCGGGGAGCTGTTTTTT	CASSFGTGYTGELFF
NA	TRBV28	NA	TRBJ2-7	TGTGCCAGCAGTAAAGCAGCGGTTCCTCCTTACGAGCAGTACTTC	CASSKAAVPPYEQYF
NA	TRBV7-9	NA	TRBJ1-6	TGTGCCAGCGGCTCCAGGGAAGGTTCACCCCTCCACTTT	CASGSREGSPLHF
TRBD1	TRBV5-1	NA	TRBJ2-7	TGCGCCAGCAGCTTGGGTGGGCAGGGGGAACGGCAGTACTTC	CASSLGGQGERQYF
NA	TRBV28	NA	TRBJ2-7	TGTGCCAGCAGTTCCATATTTTTCTACGAGCAGTACTTC	CASSSIFFYEQYF
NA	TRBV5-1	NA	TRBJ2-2	TGCGCCAGCAGAGGTCTTCGCGCTACCGGGGAGCTGTTTTTT	CASRGLRATGELFF
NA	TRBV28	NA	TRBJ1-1	TGTGCCAGCAGTTTGAGTCACTTGAACACTGAAGCTTTCTTT	CASSLSHLNTEAFF
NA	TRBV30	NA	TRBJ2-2	TGTGCCTGGAGTCCCTTCAGGGCGCGAGGAATGAGGGGGGAGCTGTTTTTT	CAWSPFRARGMRGELFF
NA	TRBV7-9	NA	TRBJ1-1	TGTGCCAGCAGCGCCGTAGGGGTACCCACTGAAGCTTTCTTT	CASSAVGVPTEAFF
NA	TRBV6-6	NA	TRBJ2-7	TGTGCCAGCAGTCCGGGTCTCTCCTACGAGCAGTACTTC	CASSPGLSYEQYF
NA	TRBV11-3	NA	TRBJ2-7	TGTGCCAGCAGCTTAGGAATAGGGGCCTACGAGCAGTACTTC	CASSLGIGAYEQYF
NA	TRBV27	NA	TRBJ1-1	NA	CASSFGEGTEAFF
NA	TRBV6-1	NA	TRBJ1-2	TGTGCCAGCAGTAATGGGGTCGGCTACACCTTC	CASSNGVGYTF
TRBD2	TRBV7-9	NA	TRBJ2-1	TGTGCCAGCAGCCCCGGACCCGGGACTAGCATCTTCAATGAGCAGTTCTTC	CASSPGPGTSIFNEQFF
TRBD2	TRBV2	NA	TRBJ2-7	TGTGCCAGCAGTGAAGCGCTACTAGCGAGCTACGAGCAGTACTTC	CASSEALLASYEQYF
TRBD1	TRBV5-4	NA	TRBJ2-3	TGTGCCAGCAGCTTGGAACAGGGGGCGCGAGCTCATACGCAGTATTTT	CASSLEQGARAHTQYF
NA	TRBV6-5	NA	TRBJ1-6	TGTGCCAGCGGACTTCAGGGGTATAATTCACCCCTCCACTTT	CASGLQGYNSPLHF
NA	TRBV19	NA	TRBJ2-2	TGTGCCAGTAATTTGAACACCGGGGAGCTGTTTTTT	CASNLNTGELFF
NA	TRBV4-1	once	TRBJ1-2	TGCGCCAGCAGCCAGCCCCGACAGGAACGCTATGGCTACACCTTC	CASSQPRQERYGYTF
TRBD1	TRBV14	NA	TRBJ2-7	TGTGCCAGCGGGGACAGCCTATACGAGCAGTACTTC	CASGDSLYEQYF
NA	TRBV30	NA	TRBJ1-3	TGTGCCTGGAGTGTACGAGGGGGAAACACCATATATTTT	CAWSVRGGNTIYF
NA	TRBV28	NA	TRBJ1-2	TGTGCCAGTATGCGGGGGATGGGCTATGGCTACACCTTC	CASMRGMGYGYTF
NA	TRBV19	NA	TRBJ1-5	TGTGCCAGTAGCCCTTGGGAGGGGCAGCCCCAGCATTTT	CASSPWEGQPQHF
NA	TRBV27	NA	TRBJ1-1	TGTGCCAGCAGTTTATGGACTGAAGCTTTCTTT	CASSLWTEAFF
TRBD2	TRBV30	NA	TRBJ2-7	TGTGCCTGGAGCCTAGCGGGGGGCCGTAAGCCCTACGAGCAGTACTTC	CAWSLAGGRKPYEQYF
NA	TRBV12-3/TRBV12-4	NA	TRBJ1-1	TGTGCCAGCAGTTTAGCAGTGAACACTGAAGCTTTCTTT	CASSLAVNTEAFF
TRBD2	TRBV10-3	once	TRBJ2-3	TGTGCCATCAGTGCACTAGCGTTAACCCCAAGGACAGATACGCAGTATTTT	CAISALALTPRTDTQYF
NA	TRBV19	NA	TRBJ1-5	TGTGCCAGTGTAACGGGACAAAGCAATCAGCCCCAGCATTTT	CASVTGQSNQPQHF
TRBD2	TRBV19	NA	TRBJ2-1	TGTGCCAGTAGTATAGAACCGGCTAGCGGGACTGGAGAGCAGTTCTTC	CASSIEPASGTGEQFF